This TCR beta chain was recorded in a study of shared clonotypes between healthy human individuals. Study-wide background: The study drew on a couple of women and three men aged 18 to 49 as donors.

This clone was seen a single time. Trimming took off 0 bases at V and 7 bases at J, with 12 bases between the two ends. The length of the CDR3 is 14 residues. CDR1 is MDHEN and CDR2 is SYDVKM in the germline V gene. Authors' methods: For the immunoSEQ data, sequences were junction-only without quality scores, so filtering differed. The assay was immunoSEQ multiplex PCR, and TCRdb's table has in-frame clones only and misses some. V and J calls and clone size are as listed in that table; D and trimming were resolved from the DNA. The sample yields approximately 510,000 clones, around 79% seen once. The J gene is TRBJ1-2, the V gene TRBV28; the D gene is possibly TRBD1 (5 bases). Sequencing was done on a sample of PBMCs. The receptor was isolated from a middle-aged woman in good health. Some clones in this sample may be carry-over from other donors' samples. This chain's CDR3 is CASSLWGLPGGYTF. In DNA, the CDR3 is TGTGCCAGCAGTTTATGGGGGCTGCCGGGTGGCTACACCTTC.